This T cell receptor beta chain was sequenced during a study of T-cell reconstitution after alpha-beta-depleted transplantation in children. During its preparation, the TCRbeta library received unique molecular identifiers. TCRdb called the PCR reads again in MiXCR, with one record for every CDR3 protein. The data hold roughly 570,000 distinct CDR3 sequences, with 27% observed a single time. This clonotype appeared a few times. The junction differs from germline at one of its ends, possibly a read error. Germline V lookup: CDR1 SGHRS, CDR2 YFSETQ. The CDR3 has 12 residues. The rearrangement links TRBV5-1 to TRBJ1-2, with a weak D call TRBD1 (5 bases). The source material was PBMCs, sampled before TCRalphabeta/CD19-depleted stem cell transplant. This TCR was recovered from a boy under two years old with Wiskott-Aldrich syndrome, due to receive a stem cell transplant. CDR3 coding DNA: TGTGCCAGCAGTTCAGGGAGTTATGGCTACACCTTC. Translated: CASSSGSYGYTF.